The clone carrying this T cell receptor beta chain was observed at least ten times. This specimen comes from a study of Graves' ophthalmopathy and Graves' hyperthyroidism. Scientists amplified the TCR beta CDR3 regions from RNA transcripts. The first round was an RT-PCR with HTBI primers, and the second round was a multiplex PCR. TCRdb ran MiXCR on the multiplex PCR reads and lists one entry per CDR3 protein. Of 350,000 to 450,000 distinct CDR3 sequences listed, about 17% are singletons. CDR3 size: 14 residues. Per germline, CDR1 MNHEY and CDR2 SVGAGI. Deletions cut 5 bases from V and 2 bases from J, with 12 bases between.

The specimen sequenced was peripheral blood. The chain recombines TRBV6-5 with TRBJ1-2; a possible D gene is TRBD1 (6 bases). The source is a woman between 18 and 29 years old with Graves' ophthalmopathy. This CDR3 is CASSLRGQNYGYTF. As DNA, the CDR3 is TGTGCCAGCAGTCTCAGGGGCCAAAACTATGGCTACACCTTC.